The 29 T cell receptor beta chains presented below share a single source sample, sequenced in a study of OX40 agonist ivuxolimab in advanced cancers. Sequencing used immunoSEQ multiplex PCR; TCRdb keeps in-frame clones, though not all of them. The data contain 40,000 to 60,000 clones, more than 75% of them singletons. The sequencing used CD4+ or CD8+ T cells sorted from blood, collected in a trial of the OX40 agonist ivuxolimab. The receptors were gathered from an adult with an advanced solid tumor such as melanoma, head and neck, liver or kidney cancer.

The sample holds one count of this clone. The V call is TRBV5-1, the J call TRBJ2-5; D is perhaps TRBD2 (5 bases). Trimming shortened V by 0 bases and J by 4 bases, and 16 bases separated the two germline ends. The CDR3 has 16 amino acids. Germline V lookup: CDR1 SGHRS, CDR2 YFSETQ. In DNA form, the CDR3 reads TGCGCCAGCAGCTTGGCGCCTGGGATAGGGAGAGAGACCCAGTACTTC. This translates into CASSLAPGIGRETQYF.

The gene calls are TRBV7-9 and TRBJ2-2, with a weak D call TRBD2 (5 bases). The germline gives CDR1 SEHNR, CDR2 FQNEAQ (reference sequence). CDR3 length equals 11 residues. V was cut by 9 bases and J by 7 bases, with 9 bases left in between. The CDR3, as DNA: TGTGCCAGGGAGCGGCTCGGGGAGCTGTTTTTT. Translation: CARERLGELFF.

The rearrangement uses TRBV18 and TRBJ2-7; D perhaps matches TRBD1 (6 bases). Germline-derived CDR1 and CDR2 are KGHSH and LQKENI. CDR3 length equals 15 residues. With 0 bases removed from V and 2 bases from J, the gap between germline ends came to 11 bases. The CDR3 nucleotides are TGTGCCAGCTCACCACCGAACAGGGAGACCTACGAGCAGTACTTC. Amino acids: CASSPPNRETYEQYF. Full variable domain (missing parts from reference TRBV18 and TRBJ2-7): NAGVMQNPRHLVRRRGQEARLRCSPMKGHSHVYWYRQLPEEGLKFMVYLQKENIIDESGMPKERFSAEFPKEGPSILRIQQVVRGDSAAYFCASSPPNRETYEQYFGPGTRLTVT.

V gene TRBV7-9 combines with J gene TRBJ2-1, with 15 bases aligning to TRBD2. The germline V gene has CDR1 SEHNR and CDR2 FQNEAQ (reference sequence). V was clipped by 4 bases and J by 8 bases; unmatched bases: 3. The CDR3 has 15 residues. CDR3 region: CASSSGLAGGYEQFF. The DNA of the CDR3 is TGTGCCAGCAGCTCGGGACTAGCGGGAGGCTATGAGCAGTTCTTC.

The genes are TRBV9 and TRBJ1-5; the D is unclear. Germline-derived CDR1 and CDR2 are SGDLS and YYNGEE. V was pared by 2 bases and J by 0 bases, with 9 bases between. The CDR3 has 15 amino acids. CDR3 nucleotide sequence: TGTGCCAGCAGCGTGAGTGATACTAGCAATCAGCCCCAGCATTTT. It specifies CASSVSDTSNQPQHF.

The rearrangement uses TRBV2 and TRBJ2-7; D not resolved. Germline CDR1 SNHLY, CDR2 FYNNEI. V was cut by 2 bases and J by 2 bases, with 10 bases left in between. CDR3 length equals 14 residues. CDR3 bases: TGTGCCAGCAGTGAAAACCTGGGGACCTACGAGCAGTACTTC. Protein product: CASSENLGTYEQYF.

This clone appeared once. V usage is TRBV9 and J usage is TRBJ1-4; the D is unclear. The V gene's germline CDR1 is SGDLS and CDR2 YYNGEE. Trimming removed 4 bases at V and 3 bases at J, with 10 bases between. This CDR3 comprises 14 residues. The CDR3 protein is CASSYSGANEKLFF. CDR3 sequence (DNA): TGTGCCAGCAGCTACAGCGGAGCTAATGAAAAACTGTTTTTT.

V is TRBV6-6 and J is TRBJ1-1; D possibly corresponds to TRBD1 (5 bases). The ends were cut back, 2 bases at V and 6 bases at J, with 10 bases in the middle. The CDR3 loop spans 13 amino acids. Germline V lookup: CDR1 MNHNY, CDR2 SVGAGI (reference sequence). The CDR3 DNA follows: TGTGCCAGCAGTTACCCAGGGATACCTGAAGCTTTCTTT. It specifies CASSYPGIPEAFF.

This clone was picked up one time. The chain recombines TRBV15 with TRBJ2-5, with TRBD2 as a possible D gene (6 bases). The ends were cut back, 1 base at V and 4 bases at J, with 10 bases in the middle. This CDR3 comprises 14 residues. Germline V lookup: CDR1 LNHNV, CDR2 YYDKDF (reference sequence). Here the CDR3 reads CATSRAGVRETQYF. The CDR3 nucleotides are TGTGCCACCAGCAGAGCGGGGGTGAGAGAGACCCAGTACTTC. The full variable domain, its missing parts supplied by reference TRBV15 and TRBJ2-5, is DAMVIQNPRYQVTQFGKPVTLSCSQTLNHNVMYWYQQKSSQAPKLLFHYYDKDFNNEADTPDNFQSRRPNTSFCFLDIRSPGLGDTAMYLCATSRAGVRETQYFGPGTRLLVL.

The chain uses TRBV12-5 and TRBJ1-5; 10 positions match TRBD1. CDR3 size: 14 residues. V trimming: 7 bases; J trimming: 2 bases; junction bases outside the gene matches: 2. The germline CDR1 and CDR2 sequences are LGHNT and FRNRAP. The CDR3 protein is CASEGTGGNQPQHF. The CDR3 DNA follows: TGTGCTAGTGAGGGGACAGGGGGCAATCAGCCCCAGCATTTT.

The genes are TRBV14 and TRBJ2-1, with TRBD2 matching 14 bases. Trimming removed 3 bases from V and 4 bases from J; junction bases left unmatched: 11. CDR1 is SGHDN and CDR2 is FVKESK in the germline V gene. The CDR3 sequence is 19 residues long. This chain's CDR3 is CASSHTRLAGGPGYNEQFF. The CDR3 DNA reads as TGTGCCAGCAGCCACACTCGACTAGCGGGAGGGCCAGGGTACAATGAGCAGTTCTTC.

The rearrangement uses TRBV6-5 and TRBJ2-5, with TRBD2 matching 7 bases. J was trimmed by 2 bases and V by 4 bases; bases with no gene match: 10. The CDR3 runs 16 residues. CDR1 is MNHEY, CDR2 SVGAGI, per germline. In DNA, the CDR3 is TGTGCCAGCAGTTGGGGGGGAGGTGGGCCTCAAGAGACCCAGTACTTC. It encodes CASSWGGGGPQETQYF.

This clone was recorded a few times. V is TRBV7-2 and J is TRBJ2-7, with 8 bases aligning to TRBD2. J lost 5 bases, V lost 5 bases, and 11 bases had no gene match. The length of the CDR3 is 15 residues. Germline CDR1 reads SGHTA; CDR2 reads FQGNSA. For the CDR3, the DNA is TGTGCCAGCAGCCCAATAGCGGGATTGTCCGACGAGCAGTACTTC. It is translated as CASSPIAGLSDEQYF.

DNA of the CDR3: TGTGCCAGCAGTTATGTGGAGAATAATTCACCCCTCCACTTT. This gives the protein CASSYVENNSPLHF. This chain connects TRBV6-5 to TRBJ1-6; D not certain. CDR1 is MNHEY and CDR2 is SVGAGI in the germline V gene. V was clipped by 3 bases and J by 5 bases, with 8 bases between them. The CDR3 contains 14 residues.

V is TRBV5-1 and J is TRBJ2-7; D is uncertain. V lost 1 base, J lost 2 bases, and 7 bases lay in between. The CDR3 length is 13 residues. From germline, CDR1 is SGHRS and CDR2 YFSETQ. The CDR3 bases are TGCGCCAGCAGCTTGAGATCAACCTACGAGCAGTACTTC. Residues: CASSLRSTYEQYF.

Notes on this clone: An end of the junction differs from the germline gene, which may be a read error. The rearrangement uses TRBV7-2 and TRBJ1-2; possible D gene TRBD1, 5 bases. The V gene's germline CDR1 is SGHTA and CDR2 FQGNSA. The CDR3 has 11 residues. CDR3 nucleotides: TGTGCCAGCAGCTTAGGGGGCAGTGTCCGCTTC. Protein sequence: CASSLGGSVRF.

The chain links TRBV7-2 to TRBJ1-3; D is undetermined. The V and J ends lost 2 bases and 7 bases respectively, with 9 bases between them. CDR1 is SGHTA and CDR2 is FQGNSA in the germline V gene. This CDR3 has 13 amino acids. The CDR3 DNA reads TGTGCCAGCAGCTTATATCAGGAGAACACCATATATTTT. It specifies CASSLYQENTIYF.

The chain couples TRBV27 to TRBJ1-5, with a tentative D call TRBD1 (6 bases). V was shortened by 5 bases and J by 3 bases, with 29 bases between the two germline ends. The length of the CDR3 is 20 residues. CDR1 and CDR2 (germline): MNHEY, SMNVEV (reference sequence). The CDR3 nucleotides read TGTGCCAGCAGTCCAGTATTATCGGGCAGGACAGAACTAATCAATCAGCCCCAGCATTTT. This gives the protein CASSPVLSGRTELINQPQHF.

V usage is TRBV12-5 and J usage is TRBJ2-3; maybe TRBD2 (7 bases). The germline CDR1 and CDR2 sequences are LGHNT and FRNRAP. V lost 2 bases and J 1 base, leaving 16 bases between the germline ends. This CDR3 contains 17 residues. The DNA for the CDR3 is TGTGCTAGTGGTTTGTATTTAGGGGGGGCCCGCACAGATACGCAGTATTTT. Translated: CASGLYLGGARTDTQYF.

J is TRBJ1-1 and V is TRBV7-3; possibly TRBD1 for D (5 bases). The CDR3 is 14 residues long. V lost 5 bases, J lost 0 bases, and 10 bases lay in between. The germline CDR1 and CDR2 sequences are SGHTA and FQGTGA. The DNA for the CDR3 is TGTGCCAGCAGCCCACAGGCGATGAACACTGAAGCTTTCTTT. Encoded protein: CASSPQAMNTEAFF.

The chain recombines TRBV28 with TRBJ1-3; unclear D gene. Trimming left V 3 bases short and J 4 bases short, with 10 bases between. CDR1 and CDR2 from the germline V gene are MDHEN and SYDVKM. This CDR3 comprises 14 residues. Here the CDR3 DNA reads TGTGCCAGCAGTTTCTGGCGCGGGGGAAACACCATATATTTT. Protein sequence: CASSFWRGGNTIYF.

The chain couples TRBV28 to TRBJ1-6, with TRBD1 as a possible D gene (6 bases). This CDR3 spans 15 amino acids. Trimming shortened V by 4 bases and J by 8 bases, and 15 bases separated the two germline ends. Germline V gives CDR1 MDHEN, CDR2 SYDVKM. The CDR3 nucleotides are TGTGCCAGCAGTTCCCCACAGGGATATTATTCACCCCTCCACTTT. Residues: CASSSPQGYYSPLHF. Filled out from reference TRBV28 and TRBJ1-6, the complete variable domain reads DVKVTQSSRYLVKRTGEKVFLECVQDMDHENMFWYRQDPGLGLRLIYFSYDVKMKEKGDIPEGYSVSREKKERFSLILESASTNQTSMYLCASSSPQGYYSPLHFGNGTRLTVT.

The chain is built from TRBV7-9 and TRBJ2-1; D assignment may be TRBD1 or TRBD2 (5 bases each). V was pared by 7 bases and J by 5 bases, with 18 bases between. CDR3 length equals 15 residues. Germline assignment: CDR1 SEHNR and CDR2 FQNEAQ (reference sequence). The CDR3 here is CASIRETVTNNEQFF. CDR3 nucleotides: TGTGCCAGCATAAGGGAGACAGTCACTAACAATGAGCAGTTCTTC.

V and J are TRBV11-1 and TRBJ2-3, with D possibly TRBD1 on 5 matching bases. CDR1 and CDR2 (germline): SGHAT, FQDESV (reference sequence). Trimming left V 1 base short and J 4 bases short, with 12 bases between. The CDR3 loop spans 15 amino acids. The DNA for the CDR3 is TGTGCCAGCAGCTTAGAGGGGTCAATGGCAGATACGCAGTATTTT. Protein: CASSLEGSMADTQYF.

The CDR3 DNA sequence: TGTGCCAGCAGTGATATGGTCTATGGCTACACCTTC. Translated, it gives CASSDMVYGYTF. J is TRBJ1-2 and V is TRBV25-1; D unclear. This CDR3 is 12 amino acids long. The germline gives CDR1 MGHDK, CDR2 SYGVNS. Trimming shortened V by 3 bases and J by 4 bases, and 6 bases separated the two germline ends.

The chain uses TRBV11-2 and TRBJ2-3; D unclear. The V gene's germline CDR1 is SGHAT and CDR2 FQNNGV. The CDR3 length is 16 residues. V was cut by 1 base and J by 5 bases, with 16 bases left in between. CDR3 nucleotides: TGTGCCAGCAGCTTAGGTCGTTTGGGAAATGTAGATACGCAGTATTTT. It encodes CASSLGRLGNVDTQYF.

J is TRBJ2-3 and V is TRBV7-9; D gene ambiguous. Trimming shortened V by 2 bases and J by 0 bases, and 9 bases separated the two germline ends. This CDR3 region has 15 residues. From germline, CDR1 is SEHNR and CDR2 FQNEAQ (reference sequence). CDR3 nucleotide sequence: TGTGCCAGCAGCTTATGGGATCGTAGCACAGATACGCAGTATTTT. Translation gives CASSLWDRSTDTQYF.

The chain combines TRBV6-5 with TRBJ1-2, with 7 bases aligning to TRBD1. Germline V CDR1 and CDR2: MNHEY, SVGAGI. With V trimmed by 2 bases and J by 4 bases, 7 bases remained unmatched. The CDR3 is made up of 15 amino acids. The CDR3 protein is CASSYKATGSYGYTF. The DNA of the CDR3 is TGTGCCAGCAGTTACAAGGCGACAGGGAGCTATGGCTACACCTTC.

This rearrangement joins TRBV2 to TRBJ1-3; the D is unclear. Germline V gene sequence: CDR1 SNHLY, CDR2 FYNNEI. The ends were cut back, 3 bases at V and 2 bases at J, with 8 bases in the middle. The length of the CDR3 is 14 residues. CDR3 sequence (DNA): TGTGCCAGCAGTGATAGTAGGACTGGAAACACCATATATTTT. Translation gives CASSDSRTGNTIYF. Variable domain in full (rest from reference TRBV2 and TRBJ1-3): EPEVTQTPSHQVTQMGQEVILRCVPISNHLYFYWYRQILGQKVEFLVSFYNNEISEKSEIFDDQFSVERPDGSNFTLKIRSTKLEDSAMYFCASSDSRTGNTIYFGEGSWLTVV.